Below, 28 T cell receptor beta chains from the same sample are listed, as sequenced in a study of OX40 agonist ivuxolimab in advanced cancers. Only in-frame clones appear in the TCRdb table, and some are missing; sequencing was by immunoSEQ multiplex PCR. The data show about 62,000 clones, with over 70% seen just once and 5.5% to 6% held by the top ten. The sequences come from CD4+ or CD8+ T cells sorted from blood, collected in a trial of the OX40 agonist ivuxolimab. The receptors shown here come from an adult with an advanced solid tumor such as melanoma, head and neck, liver or kidney cancer.

This chain joins TRBV6-6 and TRBJ2-7; D not certain. Trimming left V 5 bases short and J 3 bases short, with 11 bases between. CDR3 length: 13 amino acids. Germline CDR1 MNHNY, CDR2 SVGAGI (reference sequence). The CDR3 DNA follows: TGTGCCAGCAGTCCCGGGTACAACTACGAGCAGTACGTC. It specifies CASSPGYNYEQYV.

The rearrangement uses TRBV27 and TRBJ2-5; D unclear. This CDR3 is built from 15 residues. V was pared by 2 bases and J by 5 bases, with 15 bases between. Per germline, CDR1 MNHEY and CDR2 SMNVEV (reference sequence). The CDR3 DNA follows: TGTGCCAGCAGTTTACTCCCCCCTGAATGGGAGACCCAGTACTTC. Protein product: CASSLLPPEWETQYF.

The chain uses TRBV25-1 and TRBJ2-1, with 9 bases that match TRBD2. The CDR3 consists of 16 residues. Per the germline V gene, CDR1 is MGHDK and CDR2 is SYGVNS. V lost 8 bases to trimming and J lost 7 bases; unmatched junction nucleotides: 15. The DNA of the CDR3 is TGTGCCAGCGGACGAGGAGCGGGGGGCGTCTTTAATGAGCAGTTCTTC. Protein: CASGRGAGGVFNEQFF.

About this clone itself: The germline gene is not matched at one end of the junction; a read error may be the cause. The chain joins TRBV5-1 to TRBJ2-5; D remains unclear. This CDR3 has 10 residues. Germline V CDR1 and CDR2: SGHRS, YFSETQ. This CDR3 reads CASSLLELNF. As DNA, the CDR3 is TGCGCCAGCAGCCTTTTAGAACTGAACTTC.

This sequence joins TRBV6-5 and TRBJ2-2, with D possibly matching TRBD1 (6 bases). This CDR3 spans 16 amino acids. Looked up from germline, CDR1 is MNHEY and CDR2 is SVGAGI. V lost 4 bases, J lost 0 bases, and 12 bases lay in between. In DNA, the CDR3 is TGTGCCAGCAGTTCCCCGGACAGAACGAACACCGGGGAGCTGTTTTTT. Translation: CASSSPDRTNTGELFF.

The V call is TRBV28, the J call TRBJ2-7; TRBD2 agrees at 8 bases. The CDR3 covers 13 residues. The ends lost 4 bases at V and 9 bases at J; junction bases unmatched: 8. Germline CDR1 is MDHEN and CDR2 is SYDVKM. The CDR3 here is CASSWRGARLQYV. CDR3 in DNA: TGTGCCAGCAGTTGGCGGGGGGCGCGGTTGCAGTACGTC.

The V call is TRBV19, the J call TRBJ2-3, with TRBD2 identical over 8 bases. The CDR3 extends over 16 amino acids. J gave up 4 bases and V 5 bases, and 11 bases lay outside the gene matches. CDR1 is LNHDA, CDR2 SQIVND, per germline (reference sequence). CDR3 nucleotides: TGTGCCAGTAGTTTCAAATCCGGGACTAGGGCAGATACGCAGTATTTT. Its translation: CASSFKSGTRADTQYF.

The chain uses TRBV6-5 and TRBJ2-2; D call uncertain. Deletions cut 6 bases from V and 6 bases from J, with 11 bases between. The germline gives CDR1 MNHEY, CDR2 SVGAGI. This CDR3 has 13 residues. The CDR3 nucleotides read TGTGCCAGCAGGCCAACAGAGGCCGGGGAGCTGTTTTTT. It encodes CASRPTEAGELFF.

This clone appeared once. This chain links TRBV2 with TRBJ1-1; 9 nucleotides agree with TRBD1. Looked up from germline, CDR1 is SNHLY and CDR2 is FYNNEI. Trimming cost V 6 bases and J 7 bases; bases outside gene matches: 9. CDR3 size: 14 residues. The CDR3 DNA follows: TGTGCCAGCAGGGCATCCGGGACAGGGATTGAAGCTTTCTTT. Protein product: CASRASGTGIEAFF.

The chain links TRBV18 to TRBJ2-5, with 8 bases that match TRBD1. This CDR3 spans 17 amino acids. Unmatched junction bases numbered 10, after V lost 3 bases and J lost 1 base. Germline V lookup: CDR1 KGHSH, CDR2 LQKENI. This CDR3 is CASSPELPGTGQETQYF. The CDR3 bases are TGTGCCAGCTCACCTGAACTACCCGGGACAGGCCAAGAGACCCAGTACTTC. The full variable domain, its missing parts supplied by reference TRBV18 and TRBJ2-5, is NAGVMQNPRHLVRRRGQEARLRCSPMKGHSHVYWYRQLPEEGLKFMVYLQKENIIDESGMPKERFSAEFPKEGPSILRIQQVVRGDSAAYFCASSPELPGTGQETQYFGPGTRLLVL.

This clone appeared once. This sequence joins TRBV7-9 and TRBJ1-5; TRBD1 might be the D (6 bases). Germline V gives CDR1 SEHNR, CDR2 FQNEAQ (reference sequence). The V gene lost 1 base and the J gene lost 6 bases, with 16 bases spanning the gap. This CDR3 contains 16 residues. The CDR3 DNA sequence: TGTGCCAGCAGCTTAGATCGGGGGGCCATGACTCAGCCCCAGCATTTT. Encoded protein: CASSLDRGAMTQPQHF.

This chain joins TRBV6-1 and TRBJ2-7; D may be TRBD1 (6 bases). Trimming pared 1 base from V and 5 bases from J, leaving 12 bases between. Per germline, CDR1 MNHNS and CDR2 SASEGT. The CDR3 contains 14 residues. CDR3 protein: CASSEVGGWNEQYV. The CDR3, as DNA: TGTGCCAGCAGTGAAGTAGGGGGATGGAACGAGCAGTACGTC.

The chain joins TRBV7-2 to TRBJ2-1; D is tentatively TRBD1 or TRBD2 (6 bases each). This CDR3 has 16 amino acids. Between the trimmed V and J ends, which lost 4 bases and 9 bases, there was a span of 22 bases. In germline, CDR1 is SGHTA, CDR2 FQGNSA. The CDR3 nucleotides are TGTGCCAGCAGCTCCGGTCCGGAGCGGGTCAGGGGTGAGCAGTTCTTC. It yields the protein CASSSGPERVRGEQFF.

V and J are TRBV5-1 and TRBJ2-7; D gene uncertain. The length of the CDR3 is 11 residues. With 4 bases removed from V and 6 bases from J, the gap between germline ends came to 8 bases. CDR1 and CDR2 (germline): SGHRS, YFSETQ. In nucleotides, the CDR3 is TGCGCCAGCAGCGTGGCTGGCGAGCAGTACTTC. It codes for CASSVAGEQYF.

The chain links TRBV7-2 to TRBJ2-2; D is ambiguous. In germline, CDR1 is SGHTA, CDR2 FQGNSA. The CDR3 length is 12 residues. The ends were cut back, 5 bases at V and 6 bases at J, with 7 bases in the middle. In DNA form, the CDR3 reads TGTGCCAGCAGCCTTCTCCCCGGGGAGCTGTTTTTT. This encodes CASSLLPGELFF.

The chain employs TRBV7-9 and TRBJ2-6; D uncertain. Trimming left V 2 bases short and J 9 bases short, with 17 bases between. This CDR3 comprises 16 residues. Germline V gives CDR1 SEHNR, CDR2 FQNEAQ (reference sequence). CDR3 residues: CASSLSRFSVDNVLTF. The CDR3 nucleotides read TGTGCCAGCAGCTTATCACGGTTCTCTGTTGACAACGTCCTGACTTTC.

The gene calls are TRBV5-6 and TRBJ1-1; no clear D. This CDR3 comprises 12 residues. Germline V lookup: CDR1 SGHDT, CDR2 YYEEEE. Deletions cut 6 bases from V and 5 bases from J, with 11 bases between. The CDR3 region is CASTRLGTEAFF. In DNA, the CDR3 is TGTGCCAGCACCAGACTTGGAACTGAAGCTTTCTTT.

The J gene is TRBJ2-7, the V gene TRBV7-9; 9 bases line up with TRBD1. Germline CDR1 is SEHNR and CDR2 is FQNEAQ (reference sequence). The junction had 13 bases not matched to a gene; V was cut back by 5 bases and J by 5 bases. This CDR3 comprises 16 residues. The CDR3, as DNA: TGTGCCAGCAGCCCTAAGAGCGGGACAGGGTTTCACGAGCAGTACGTC. This sequence encodes CASSPKSGTGFHEQYV.

This sequence joins TRBV2 and TRBJ2-1, with 8 positions matching TRBD2. CDR1 SNHLY and CDR2 FYNNEI come from the germline V gene. V shed 5 bases and J 12 bases; nucleotides not matched to a gene: 9. The CDR3 spans 13 residues. CDR3 residues: CASSPRLAGGQFF. The CDR3, as DNA: TGTGCCAGCAGTCCCCGTCTGGCGGGGGGGCAGTTCTTC.

This clone was detected a few times. This chain uses TRBV5-6 with TRBJ2-7; D gene uncertain. Germline lookup yields CDR1 SGHDT and CDR2 YYEEEE. The V gene lost 2 bases and the J gene lost 2 bases, with 5 bases spanning the gap. The CDR3 runs to 12 residues. The CDR3 DNA sequence: TGTGCCAGCAGCTTCGGACCCTACGAGCAGTACGTC. Amino acid sequence: CASSFGPYEQYV.

This clone was found once. This sequence joins TRBV28 and TRBJ2-5; 8 bases line up with TRBD1. The CDR3 loop spans 16 amino acids. Germline trimming cut 5 bases from V and 0 bases from J; bases unmatched to any gene: 8. Germline lookup yields CDR1 MDHEN and CDR2 SYDVKM. In DNA, the CDR3 is TGTGCCAGCAGTATCACAGGGGGTAGGGACCAAGAGACCCAGTACTTC. Its translation is CASSITGGRDQETQYF.

V gene TRBV28 combines with J gene TRBJ2-1; 14 bases align to TRBD2. Germline trimming cut 5 bases from V and 0 bases from J; bases unmatched to any gene: 9. Looked up from germline, CDR1 is MDHEN and CDR2 is SYDVKM. The CDR3 contains 19 residues. CDR3 amino acids: CASSGGLAGAESSYNEQFF. DNA of the CDR3: TGTGCCAGCAGTGGGGGACTAGCGGGGGCCGAGAGCTCCTACAATGAGCAGTTCTTC.

The chain combines TRBV2 with TRBJ2-2; D not resolved. This CDR3 is built from 15 residues. Trimming pared 4 bases from V and 0 bases from J, leaving 9 bases between. Germline loops: CDR1 SNHLY, CDR2 FYNNEI. The CDR3 region has the DNA TGTGCCAGCAGTGGGGTCGGGCCGAACACCGGGGAGCTGTTTTTT. This sequence encodes CASSGVGPNTGELFF.

The CDR3 coding sequence is TGTGCCAGCAGCTTAGGGACCTCCTCTGGGGCCAACGTCCTGACTTTC. Its protein product is CASSLGTSSGANVLTF. The genes are TRBV13 and TRBJ2-6; D not resolved. The germline V gene encodes CDR1 PRHDT and CDR2 FYEKMQ (reference sequence). The CDR3 runs to 16 residues. The germline V and J ends were trimmed by 0 bases and 0 bases, with 6 bases remaining between them. The whole variable domain, filled in from reference TRBV13 and TRBJ2-6, reads AAGVIQSPRHLIKEKRETATLKCYPIPRHDTVYWYQQGPGQDPQFLISFYEKMQSDKGSIPDRFSAQQFSDYHSELNMSSLELGDSALYFCASSLGTSSGANVLTFGAGSRLTVL.

This chain links TRBV11-3 with TRBJ2-5, with 9 bases lining up with TRBD2. V lost 2 bases, J lost 5 bases, and 9 bases stayed unmatched. The CDR3 loop spans 16 amino acids. CDR1 SGHNT and CDR2 YENEEA come from the germline V gene. DNA for the CDR3: TGTGCCAGCAGCTTACAAGCGGGAGGACCCTCGGAGACCCAGTACTTC. As protein: CASSLQAGGPSETQYF.

This clone was counted between two and nine times. The chain employs TRBV19 and TRBJ2-5; 9 positions agree with TRBD1. Looked up from germline, CDR1 is LNHDA and CDR2 is SQIVND (reference sequence). The V and J ends lost 2 bases and 2 bases, in that order; junction bases with no gene match: 9. This CDR3 has 17 amino acids. This CDR3 is CASSIYHGTGTQETQYF. DNA for the CDR3: TGTGCCAGTAGTATATATCACGGGACAGGGACACAAGAGACCCAGTACTTC.

The chain employs TRBV10-3 and TRBJ1-1; possible D gene TRBD1, 5 bases. Germline CDR1 reads ENHRY; CDR2 reads SYGVKD. Trimming took off 0 bases at V and 2 bases at J, with 10 bases between the two ends. The CDR3 length is 15 residues. The CDR3 protein is CAISESGRTNTEAFF. DNA of the CDR3: TGTGCCATCAGTGAGTCGGGACGGACAAACACTGAAGCTTTCTTT.

The rearrangement uses TRBV25-1 and TRBJ1-1; the D is unclear. There are 10 residues in the CDR3. Trimming took 11 bases from V and 1 from J, leaving 5 bases between them. Germline CDR1 MGHDK, CDR2 SYGVNS. CDR3 protein: CAAGNTEAFF. The CDR3 region has the DNA TGTGCCGCAGGGAACACTGAAGCTTTCTTT. Combining the CDR3 with reference TRBV25-1 and TRBJ1-1 gives the whole variable domain EADIYQTPRYLVIGTGKKITLECSQTMGHDKMYWYQQDPGMELHLIHYSYGVNSTEKGDLSSESTVSRIRTEHFPLTLESARPSHTSQYLCAAGNTEAFFGQGTRLTVV.